These T cell receptor beta chains were read from a single sample in a study of blood T cell repertoires in COVID-19. Clones were sequenced by immunoSEQ multiplex PCR, and TCRdb holds only the in-frame ones, with some missing. The profile covers fewer than 200,000 clones, with roughly 90% appearing a single time and 4.5% to 5% taken by the ten largest. The sequenced material came from peripheral blood. The receptor source for this set is a man aged 25 to 40 with COVID-19, enrolled during active disease. Both conserved end residues are part of each CDR3. The order of the fields is CDR3 DNA, CDR3 protein, D gene, V gene, clone size, J gene. The D gene is left open where the match is weak. Not all rows give a size; the values are once, few, many and, for expanded clones, a class.

cdr3_nt: TGCAGCGTTGATCTGGGCAGCCCTGAAGCTTTCTTT
cdr3_aa: CSVDLGSPEAFF
d_call: .
v_call: TRBV29-1
clone_size: .
j_call: TRBJ1-1

cdr3_nt: TGTGCCAGCAGCTTGGGACAGGGCATGGATACGCAGTATTTT
cdr3_aa: CASSLGQGMDTQYF
d_call: TRBD1
v_call: TRBV7-9
clone_size: .
j_call: TRBJ2-3

cdr3_nt: TGTGCCAGCAGCGACAACCAGGCTTGGTCTGAAGCTTTCTTT
cdr3_aa: CASSDNQAWSEAFF
d_call: .
v_call: TRBV11-2
clone_size: medium-sized
j_call: TRBJ1-1

cdr3_nt: TGTGCCAGCAGTTACGGACAGGGAACCTATGGCTACACCTTC
cdr3_aa: CASSYGQGTYGYTF
d_call: TRBD1
v_call: TRBV6-2/TRBV6-3
clone_size: .
j_call: TRBJ1-2

cdr3_nt: TGTGCCAGCAGTTTTGCGGGGCCCTCGCCATGGAACACTGAAGCTTTCTTT
cdr3_aa: CASSFAGPSPWNTEAFF
d_call: .
v_call: TRBV28
clone_size: .
j_call: TRBJ1-1

cdr3_nt: TGTGCCTGGAGAGGGCTAGCGGGAGCCAACACCGGGGAGCTGTTTTTT
cdr3_aa: CAWRGLAGANTGELFF
d_call: TRBD2
v_call: TRBV30
clone_size: few
j_call: TRBJ2-2

cdr3_nt: TGTGCCAGCAGCCTTCGACAGGTTCATCAGCCCCAGCATTTT
cdr3_aa: CASSLRQVHQPQHF
d_call: .
v_call: TRBV7-2
clone_size: once
j_call: TRBJ1-5

cdr3_nt: TGTGCCAGTTTGAAGGCGGAGGCTAATGAAAAACTGTTTTTT
cdr3_aa: CASLKAEANEKLFF
d_call: .
v_call: TRBV7-2
clone_size: .
j_call: TRBJ1-4

cdr3_nt: TGTGCCAGCAGCCCCTTGGGGGGGGGATCCTACAATGAGCAGTTCTTC
cdr3_aa: CASSPLGGGSYNEQFF
d_call: TRBD2
v_call: TRBV9
clone_size: .
j_call: TRBJ2-1

cdr3_nt: TGTGCCAGCAGTCTATCCGGGACAGTCTCCTATGAGCAGTACTTC
cdr3_aa: CASSLSGTVSYEQYF
d_call: TRBD1
v_call: TRBV6-5
clone_size: .
j_call: TRBJ2-7

cdr3_nt: TGTGCTAGTGGTCAACTAGGGGGCTACAATGAGCAGTTCTTC
cdr3_aa: CASGQLGGYNEQFF
d_call: .
v_call: TRBV12-5
clone_size: .
j_call: TRBJ2-1

cdr3_nt: TGTGCCAGCAGCGGGACTAGCGGGAGGCCGAGGACCGGGGAGCTGTTTTTT
cdr3_aa: CASSGTSGRPRTGELFF
d_call: TRBD2
v_call: TRBV9
clone_size: .
j_call: TRBJ2-2

cdr3_nt: TGTGCCAGCAGCGCCGGACAGATCTCTGGAAACACCATATATTTT
cdr3_aa: CASSAGQISGNTIYF
d_call: .
v_call: TRBV9
clone_size: .
j_call: TRBJ1-3

cdr3_nt: TGTGCCATCAGTGAGTCGCCAGGGGCGACTGAAGCTTTCTTT
cdr3_aa: CAISESPGATEAFF
d_call: .
v_call: TRBV10-3
clone_size: .
j_call: TRBJ1-1

cdr3_nt: TGTGCCAGCAGCGAGGGGAACACTGAAGCTTTCTTT
cdr3_aa: CASSEGNTEAFF
d_call: .
v_call: TRBV27
clone_size: .
j_call: TRBJ1-1

cdr3_nt: TGTGCCAGCAGCTTAGCGGAGGCATCCGAGCAGTACTTC
cdr3_aa: CASSLAEASEQYF
d_call: .
v_call: TRBV7-9
clone_size: .
j_call: TRBJ2-7

cdr3_nt: TGTGCCACCAGCAGAGCGGACAGAACCTACGAGCAGTACTTC
cdr3_aa: CATSRADRTYEQYF
d_call: .
v_call: TRBV15
clone_size: .
j_call: TRBJ2-7

cdr3_nt: TGCAGCGGGTTGGGGGGCTACGAGCAGTACTTC
cdr3_aa: CSGLGGYEQYF
d_call: .
v_call: TRBV29-1
clone_size: .
j_call: TRBJ2-7

cdr3_nt: TGTGCCAGCAGCGGACGAGACAGGCCAACATACTATGGCTACACCTTC
cdr3_aa: CASSGRDRPTYYGYTF
d_call: .
v_call: TRBV7-9
clone_size: .
j_call: TRBJ1-2

cdr3_nt: TGTGCCTGTACAGGGATAGCGGGGACTGAAGCTTTCTTT
cdr3_aa: CACTGIAGTEAFF
d_call: .
v_call: TRBV30
clone_size: once
j_call: TRBJ1-1

cdr3_nt: TGCGCCAGCAGCCTAGGACAGAACACAGATACGCAGTATTTT
cdr3_aa: CASSLGQNTDTQYF
d_call: .
v_call: TRBV5-1
clone_size: once
j_call: TRBJ2-3

cdr3_nt: TGTGCCAGCAGTTTGCAGGGCGGTGGCTACACCTTC
cdr3_aa: CASSLQGGGYTF
d_call: .
v_call: TRBV5-5
clone_size: .
j_call: TRBJ1-2

cdr3_nt: TGTGCCAGCAGCTTAACGCCTAACCGAGGGAAAGGGTATGGCTACACCTTC
cdr3_aa: CASSLTPNRGKGYGYTF
d_call: .
v_call: TRBV7-3
clone_size: .
j_call: TRBJ1-2

cdr3_nt: TGTGCCAGCAGCTTAAATGGTTGGGAGCCTAGCTATGGCTACACCTTC
cdr3_aa: CASSLNGWEPSYGYTF
d_call: .
v_call: TRBV7-3
clone_size: .
j_call: TRBJ1-2

cdr3_nt: TGCGCCAGCAGCGGCCGGGACAGTGGTGAGACCCAGTACTTC
cdr3_aa: CASSGRDSGETQYF
d_call: TRBD1
v_call: TRBV5-1
clone_size: few
j_call: TRBJ2-5

cdr3_nt: TGCGCCAGCAGGGCAGCAGGGCCTAATTCACCCCTCCACTTT
cdr3_aa: CASRAAGPNSPLHF
d_call: .
v_call: TRBV4-1
clone_size: .
j_call: TRBJ1-6

cdr3_nt: TGTGCCAGCAGTTCCTACACAGGGGTGGCCACAGATACGCAGTATTTT
cdr3_aa: CASSSYTGVATDTQYF
d_call: TRBD1
v_call: TRBV27
clone_size: .
j_call: TRBJ2-3

cdr3_nt: TGTGCCACCGGGACTAGAAACACAGATACGCAGTATTTT
cdr3_aa: CATGTRNTDTQYF
d_call: TRBD2
v_call: TRBV18
clone_size: .
j_call: TRBJ2-3

cdr3_nt: TGTGCCAGCAGCTTAGACAGGGGCTCTCTCTCTGGGGCCAACGTCCTGACTTTC
cdr3_aa: CASSLDRGSLSGANVLTF
d_call: TRBD1
v_call: TRBV7-9
clone_size: .
j_call: TRBJ2-6

cdr3_nt: TGTGCCAGTAGTATACAATCGACCCCGGGCACTGAAGCTTTCTTT
cdr3_aa: CASSIQSTPGTEAFF
d_call: .
v_call: TRBV19
clone_size: .
j_call: TRBJ1-1

cdr3_nt: TGCGCCAGCAGTCAACAGACCCACAGGGGGTCATGGAATTCACCCCTCCACTTT
cdr3_aa: CASSQQTHRGSWNSPLHF
d_call: TRBD1
v_call: TRBV23-1
clone_size: once
j_call: TRBJ1-6

cdr3_nt: TGTGCCAGCAGCTTGGGGACACGTTATCCGTTCTTC
cdr3_aa: CASSLGTRYPFF
d_call: .
v_call: TRBV7-9
clone_size: once
j_call: TRBJ2-1